The clone carrying this T cell receptor beta chain has only a few counts. MiXCR was run by TCRdb on the PCR reads, yielding one entry per CDR3 protein. The sample contains roughly 100,000 distinct CDR3 sequences, 30% to 35% of which appear only once. This sample is part of a study of molecular identifiers for immune sequencing clone quantification. There are 13 residues in the CDR3. Per germline, CDR1 MNHEY and CDR2 SVGAGI. Trimming cost V 7 bases and J 0 bases, with 10 bases left between them. This receptor was obtained from a human donor in good health. Some libraries in this study had Jurkat cell RNA spiked in. The rearrangement joins TRBV6-5 to TRBJ2-7, with no clear D. Input material: naive CD8+ T cells from blood, with Jurkat cell RNA spiked in. Subset defined: FACS-sorted CD8+CD4-CCR7+CD45RA+ naive T cells. CDR3 DNA: TGTGCCAGCACCTCATCCGTCTCCTACGAGCAGTACTTC. The encoded protein is CASTSSVSYEQYF.